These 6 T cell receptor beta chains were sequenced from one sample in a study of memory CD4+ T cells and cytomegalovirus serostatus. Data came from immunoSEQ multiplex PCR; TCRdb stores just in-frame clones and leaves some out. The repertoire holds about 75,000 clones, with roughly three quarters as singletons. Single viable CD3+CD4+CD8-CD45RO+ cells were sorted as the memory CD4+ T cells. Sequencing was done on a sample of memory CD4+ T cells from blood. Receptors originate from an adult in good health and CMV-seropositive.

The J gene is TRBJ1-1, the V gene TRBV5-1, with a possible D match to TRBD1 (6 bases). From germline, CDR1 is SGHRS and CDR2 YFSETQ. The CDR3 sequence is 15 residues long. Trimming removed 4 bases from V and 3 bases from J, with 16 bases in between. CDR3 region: CASSPDPGQYTEAFF. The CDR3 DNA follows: TGCGCCAGCAGCCCCGACCCTGGACAGTACACTGAAGCTTTCTTT.

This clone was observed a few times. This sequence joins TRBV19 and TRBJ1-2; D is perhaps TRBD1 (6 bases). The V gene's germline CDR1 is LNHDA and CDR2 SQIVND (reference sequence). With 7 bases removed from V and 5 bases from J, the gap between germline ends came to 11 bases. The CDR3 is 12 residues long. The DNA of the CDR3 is TGTGCCAGTATCGGGGGCCTATATGGCTACACCTTC. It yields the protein CASIGGLYGYTF. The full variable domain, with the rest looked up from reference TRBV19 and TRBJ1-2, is DGGITQSPKYLFRKEGQNVTLSCEQNLNHDAMYWYRQDPGQGLRLIYYSQIVNDFQKGDIAEGYSVSREKKESFPLTVTSAQKNPTAFYLCASIGGLYGYTFGSGTRLTVV.

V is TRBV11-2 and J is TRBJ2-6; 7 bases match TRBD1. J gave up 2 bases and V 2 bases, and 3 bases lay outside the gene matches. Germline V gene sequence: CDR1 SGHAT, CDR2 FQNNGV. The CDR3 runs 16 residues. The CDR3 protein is CASSLIQGAGANVLTF. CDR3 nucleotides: TGTGCCAGCAGCTTAATTCAGGGGGCTGGGGCCAACGTCCTGACTTTC.

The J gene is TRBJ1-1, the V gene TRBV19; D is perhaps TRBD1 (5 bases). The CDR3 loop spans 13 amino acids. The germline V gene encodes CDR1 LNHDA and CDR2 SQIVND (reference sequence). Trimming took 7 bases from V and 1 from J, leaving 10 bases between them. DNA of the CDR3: TGTGCCAGTACCTTACAGGCGAACACTGAAGCTTTCTTT. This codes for CASTLQANTEAFF.

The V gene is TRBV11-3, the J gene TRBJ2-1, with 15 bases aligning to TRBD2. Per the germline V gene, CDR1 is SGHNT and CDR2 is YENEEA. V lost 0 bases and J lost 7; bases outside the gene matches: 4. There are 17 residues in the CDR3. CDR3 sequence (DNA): TGTGCCAGCAGCTTAGAGGGACTAGCGGGAGGTATTAATGAGCAGTTCTTC. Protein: CASSLEGLAGGINEQFF.

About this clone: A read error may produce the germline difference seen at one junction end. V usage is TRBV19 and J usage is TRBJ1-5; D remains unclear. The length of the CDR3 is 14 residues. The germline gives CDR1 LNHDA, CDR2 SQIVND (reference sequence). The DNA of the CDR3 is TGTGCCAGTAGTATCCCCCGAGGGTATCAGGCCCAGCATTTT. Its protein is CASSIPRGYQAQHF. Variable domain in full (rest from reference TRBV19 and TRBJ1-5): DGGITQSPKYLFRKEGQNVTLSCEQNLNHDAMYWYRQDPGQGLRLIYYSQIVNDFQKGDIAEGYSVSREKKESFPLTVTSAQKNPTAFYLCASSIPRGYQAQHFGDGTRLSIL.